This TCR beta chain is from a study of T cells in Graves' hyperthyroidism and ophthalmopathy. Authors of the study amplified TCR beta CDR3 regions from RNA transcripts. With the HTBI primer set, the TCR CDR3 went through a first round of RT-PCR. TCRdb fed the multiplex PCR reads into MiXCR, producing one record per CDR3 protein. The data show about 600,000 distinct CDR3 sequences, with 12% to 15% seen just once and less than 9% held by the top ten. Germline CDR1 is SGHRS and CDR2 is YFSETQ. The CDR3 is made up of 17 amino acids. The J segment lost 8 bases and the V segment lost 1 base, leaving 13 bases of the junction unmatched.

This receptor was taken from a young woman with Graves' ophthalmopathy. The chain combines TRBV5-1 with TRBJ2-1, with 9 bases matching TRBD1. Sequenced sample: blood. CDR3 sequence reads: CASSLPPGTGRMDEQFF. The CDR3 DNA reads as TGCGCCAGCAGCTTGCCCCCCGGGACAGGGCGTATGGATGAGCAGTTCTTC.